This T cell receptor (beta chain) was captured in a study of blood T cell repertoires in COVID-19 (dated by TCRdb to 2018 to 2021). Notes on the research overall: The collaborator samples originated in the United States, Italy and Spain and spanned the acute and convalescent phases of COVID-19. The repertoires were released in a freely available public database meant as a resource for research on the immune response to SARS-CoV-2. The material from the prospective study consisted of cDNA or gDNA derived from T cells, B-cell-depleted T cells, or PBMCs. HLA class I and class II types, where available, came from metadata supplied by the sample provider rather than from assay-based typing. The dataset comprised deeply sampled blood TCRbeta repertoires from subjects exposed to, actively infected with, or recovered from COVID-19. Samples were obtained from the ongoing ImmuneRACE study (first 160 participants) and from about 1,300 subjects provided by 6 global collaborators. Nearly every sample came with metadata listing a de-identified subject ID, COVID-19 status, age in years and sex. What the authors observed across the whole study: How much clinical and demographic metadata was included differed by source and by participant, and the metadata was provided uncurated.

The immunoSEQ Assay, a bias-controlled multiplex PCR, was used to amplify TCRbeta CDR3 regions from genomic DNA. Regarding the original processing steps: The number of nucleated cells in each sample was estimated by amplification of reference gene primers within the assay. Sequence reads were collapsed and filtered to measure the absolute abundance of every unique TCRbeta CDR3 rearrangement. Productive Simpson clonality was computed per sample as the square root of Simpson's diversity index over productive rearrangements. TCRdb provides this immuneACCESS table in a form limited to in-frame rearrangements. Some clones are lacking; in checked studies, under half of them reflect an unresolved V gene, and why the rest are absent is not known. V, J and clone size are those of that table, while D and trimming were read from the DNA. The table for this sample lists approximately 450,000 clones; approximately 90% of them were counted only once. The ten biggest clones cover 4% to 4.5% of the sample.

Collaborating institutions collected whole blood in K2EDTA tubes following their own protocols. For TCRbeta analysis, collaborators shipped samples as frozen whole blood, isolated PBMCs, or DNA extracted from either of those sample types. A word on this clone: This clone's antigen is unknown. Base qualities were left out, and no much larger clone turns up one base away.

The sequence was obtained from a woman between 25 and 40 years old with acute or convalescent COVID-19. The source material was peripheral blood.

CDR3 region: CAISDPGLFNTGELFF. The nucleotides are TGTGCCATCAGTGATCCGGGACTTTTTAACACCGGGGAGCTGTTTTTT. The chain uses TRBV10-3 and TRBJ2-2; TRBD2 is a weak D gene call, 6 bases matching. The CDR3, from cysteine to phenylalanine, totals 16 residues. Only the CDR3 DNA is retained, 48 bases long and in frame from the first base. Via the germline V gene, CDR1 is ENHRY and CDR2 SYGVKD. V and J lose 3 bases and 2 bases, and a span of 13 bases separates them.